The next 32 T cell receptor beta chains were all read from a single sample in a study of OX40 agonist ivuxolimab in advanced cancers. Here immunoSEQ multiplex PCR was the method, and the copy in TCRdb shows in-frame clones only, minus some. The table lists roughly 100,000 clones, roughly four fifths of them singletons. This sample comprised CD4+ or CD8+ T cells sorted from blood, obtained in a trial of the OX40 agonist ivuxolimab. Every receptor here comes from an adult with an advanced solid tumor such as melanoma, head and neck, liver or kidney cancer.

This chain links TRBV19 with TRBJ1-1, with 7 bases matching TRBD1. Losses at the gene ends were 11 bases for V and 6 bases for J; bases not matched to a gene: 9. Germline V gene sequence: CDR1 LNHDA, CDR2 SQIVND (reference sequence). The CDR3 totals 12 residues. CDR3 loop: CASRQGSSEAFF. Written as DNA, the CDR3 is TGTGCCTCAAGACAGGGATCTTCTGAAGCTTTCTTT.

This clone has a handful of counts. The chain's CDR3 is CASSLGKAGELFF. The CDR3 DNA is TGTGCCAGCAGCTTAGGAAAGGCCGGGGAGCTGTTTTTT. The rearrangement links TRBV7-8 to TRBJ2-2; the D is unclear. Trimming pared 1 base from V and 6 bases from J, leaving 6 bases between. The CDR3 is 13 residues long. In germline, CDR1 is SGHVS, CDR2 FQNEAQ.

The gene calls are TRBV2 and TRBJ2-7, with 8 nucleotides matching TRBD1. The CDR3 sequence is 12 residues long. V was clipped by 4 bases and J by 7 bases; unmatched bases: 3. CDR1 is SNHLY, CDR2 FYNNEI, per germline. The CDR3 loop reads CASSVRGQEQYF. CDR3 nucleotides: TGTGCCAGCAGTGTCAGGGGGCAGGAGCAGTACTTC.

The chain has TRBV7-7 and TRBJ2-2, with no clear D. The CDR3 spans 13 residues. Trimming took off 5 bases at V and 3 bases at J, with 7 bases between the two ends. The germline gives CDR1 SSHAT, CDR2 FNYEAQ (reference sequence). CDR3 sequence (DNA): TGTGCCAGCAGCCTGGACGACACCGGGGAGCTGTTTTTT. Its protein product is CASSLDDTGELFF.

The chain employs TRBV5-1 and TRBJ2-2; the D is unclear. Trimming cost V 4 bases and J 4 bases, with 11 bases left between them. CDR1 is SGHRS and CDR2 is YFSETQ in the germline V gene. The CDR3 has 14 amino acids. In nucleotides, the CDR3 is TGCGCCAGCAGCCCCGCCCTTGCCACCGGGGAGCTGTTTTTT. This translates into CASSPALATGELFF. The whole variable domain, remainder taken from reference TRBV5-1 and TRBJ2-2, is KAGVTQTPRYLIKTRGQQVTLSCSPISGHRSVSWYQQTPGQGLQFLFEYFSETQRNKGNFPGRFSGRQFSNSRSEMNVSTLELGDSALYLCASSPALATGELFFGEGSRLTVL.

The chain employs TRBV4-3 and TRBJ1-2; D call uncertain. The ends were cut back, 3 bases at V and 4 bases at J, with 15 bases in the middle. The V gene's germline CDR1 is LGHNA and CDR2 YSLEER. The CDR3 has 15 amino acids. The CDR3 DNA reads TGCGCCAGCAGCCAGGAGACACTTACGGGCTATGGCTACACCTTC. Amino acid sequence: CASSQETLTGYGYTF.

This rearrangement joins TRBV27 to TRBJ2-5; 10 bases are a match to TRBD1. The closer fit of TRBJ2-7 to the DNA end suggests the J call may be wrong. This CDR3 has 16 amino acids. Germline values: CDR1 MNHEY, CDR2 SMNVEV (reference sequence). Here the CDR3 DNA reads TGTGCCAGCAGTCTTCGGACAGGGGGTGCCTCCTACGAGCAGTACTTC. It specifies CASSLRTGGASYEQYF.

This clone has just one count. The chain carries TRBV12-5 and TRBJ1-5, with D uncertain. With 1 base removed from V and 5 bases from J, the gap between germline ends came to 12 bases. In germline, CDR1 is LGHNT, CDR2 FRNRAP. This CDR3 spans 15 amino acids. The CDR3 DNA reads TGTGCTAGTGGTTTGGGGACGTCAATCCATCAGCCCCAGCATTTT. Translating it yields CASGLGTSIHQPQHF.

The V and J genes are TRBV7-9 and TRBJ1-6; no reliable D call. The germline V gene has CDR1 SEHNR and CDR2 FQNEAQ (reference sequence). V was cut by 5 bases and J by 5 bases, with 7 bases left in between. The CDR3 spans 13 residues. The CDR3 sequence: CASSGQDNSPLHF. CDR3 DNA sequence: TGTGCCAGCAGCGGCCAGGATAATTCACCCCTCCACTTT. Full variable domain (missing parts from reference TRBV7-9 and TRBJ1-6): DTGVSQNPRHKITKRGQNVTFRCDPISEHNRLYWYRQTLGQGPEFLTYFQNEAQLEKSRLLSDRFSAERPKGSFSTLEIQRTEQGDSAMYLCASSGQDNSPLHFGNGTRLTVT.

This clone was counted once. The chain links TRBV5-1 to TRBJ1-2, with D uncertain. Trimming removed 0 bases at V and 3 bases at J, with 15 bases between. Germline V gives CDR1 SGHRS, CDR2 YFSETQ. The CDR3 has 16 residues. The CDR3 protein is CASSLGNTGLDYGYTF. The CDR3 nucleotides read TGCGCCAGCAGCTTGGGAAACACGGGCCTAGACTATGGCTACACCTTC.

This CDR3 reads CASSFSGAGELFF. The CDR3 DNA reads as TGCGCCAGCAGCTTTAGCGGGGCCGGGGAGCTGTTTTTT. The chain combines TRBV5-1 with TRBJ2-2; 8 bases fit TRBD2. Germline V gives CDR1 SGHRS, CDR2 YFSETQ. This CDR3 contains 13 residues. V gave up 2 bases and J gave up 6 bases; unmatched junction bases: 0.

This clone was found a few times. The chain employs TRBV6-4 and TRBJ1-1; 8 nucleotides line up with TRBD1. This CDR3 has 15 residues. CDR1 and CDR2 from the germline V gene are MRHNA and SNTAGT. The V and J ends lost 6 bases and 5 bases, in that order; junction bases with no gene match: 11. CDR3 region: CASRSRQGANTEAFF. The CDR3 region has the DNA TGTGCCAGCAGAAGCCGTCAGGGGGCGAATACTGAAGCTTTCTTT.

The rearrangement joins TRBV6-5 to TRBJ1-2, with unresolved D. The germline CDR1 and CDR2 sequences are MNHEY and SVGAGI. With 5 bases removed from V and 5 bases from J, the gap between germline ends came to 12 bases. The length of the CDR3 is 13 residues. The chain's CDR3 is CASSEVGRYGYTF. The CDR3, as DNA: TGTGCCAGCAGTGAAGTCGGGCGTTATGGCTACACCTTC.

The CDR3 loop reads CASSSGLLTDTQYF. CDR3 in DNA: TGTGCCAGCAGCTCGGGACTTCTCACAGATACGCAGTATTTT. V gene TRBV11-1 combines with J gene TRBJ2-3; maybe TRBD2 (6 bases). The CDR3 contains 14 residues. CDR1 and CDR2 from the germline V gene are SGHAT and FQDESV (reference sequence). Deletions cut 4 bases from V and 2 bases from J, with 10 bases between.

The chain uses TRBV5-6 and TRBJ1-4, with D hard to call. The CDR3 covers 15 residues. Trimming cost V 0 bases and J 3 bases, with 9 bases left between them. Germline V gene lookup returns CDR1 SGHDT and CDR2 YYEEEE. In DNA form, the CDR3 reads TGTGCCAGCAGCTTGGAGGCGGATTCTAATGAAAAACTGTTTTTT. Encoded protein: CASSLEADSNEKLFF.

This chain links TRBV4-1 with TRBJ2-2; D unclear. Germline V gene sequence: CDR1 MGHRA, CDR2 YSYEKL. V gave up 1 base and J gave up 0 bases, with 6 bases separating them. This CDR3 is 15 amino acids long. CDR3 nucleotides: TGCGCCAGCAGCCAAGGTGGGACGAACACCGGGGAGCTGTTTTTT. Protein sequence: CASSQGGTNTGELFF.

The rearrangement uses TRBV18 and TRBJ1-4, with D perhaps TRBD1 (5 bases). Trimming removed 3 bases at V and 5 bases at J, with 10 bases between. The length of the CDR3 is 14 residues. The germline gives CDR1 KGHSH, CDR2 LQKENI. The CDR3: CASSPRQTNEKLFF. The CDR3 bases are TGTGCCAGCTCACCTCGACAGACGAATGAAAAACTGTTTTTT.

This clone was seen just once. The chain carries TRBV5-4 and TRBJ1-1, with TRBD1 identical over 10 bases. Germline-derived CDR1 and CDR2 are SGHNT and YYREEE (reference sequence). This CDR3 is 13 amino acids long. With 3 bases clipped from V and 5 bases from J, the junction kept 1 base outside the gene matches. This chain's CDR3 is CASSSDRGTEAFF. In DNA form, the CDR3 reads TGTGCCAGCAGCTCGGACAGGGGGACTGAAGCTTTCTTT. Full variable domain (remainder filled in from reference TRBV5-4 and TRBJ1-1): ETGVTQSPTHLIKTRGQQVTLRCSSQSGHNTVSWYQQALGQGPQFIFQYYREEENGRGNFPPRFSGLQFPNYSSELNVNALELDDSALYLCASSSDRGTEAFFGQGTRLTVV.

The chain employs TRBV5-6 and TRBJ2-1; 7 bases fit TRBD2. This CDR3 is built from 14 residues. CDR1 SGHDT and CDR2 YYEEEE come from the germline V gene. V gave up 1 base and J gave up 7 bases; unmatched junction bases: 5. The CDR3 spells CASSLPAGANEQFF. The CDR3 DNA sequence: TGTGCCAGCAGCTTGCCTGCGGGAGCGAATGAGCAGTTCTTC. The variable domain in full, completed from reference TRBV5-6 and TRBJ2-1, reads DAGVTQSPTHLIKTRGQQVTLRCSPKSGHDTVSWYQQALGQGPQFIFQYYEEEERQRGNFPDRFSGHQFPNYSSELNVNALLLGDSALYLCASSLPAGANEQFFGPGTRLTVL.

The CDR3: CASSQGVSTGELFF. CDR3 coding DNA: TGTGCCAGTAGTCAGGGGGTGTCTACCGGGGAGCTGTTTTTT. This sequence joins TRBV19 and TRBJ2-2; 7 bases are a match to TRBD1. Trimming at V came to 5 bases and at J to 5 bases, leaving 5 bases not matched to a gene. The CDR3 contains 14 residues. Germline V gives CDR1 LNHDA, CDR2 SQIVND (reference sequence).

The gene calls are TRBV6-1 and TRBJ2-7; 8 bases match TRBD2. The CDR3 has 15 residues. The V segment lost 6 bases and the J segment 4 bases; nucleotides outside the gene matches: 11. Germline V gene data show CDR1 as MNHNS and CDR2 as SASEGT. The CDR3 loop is CASSPPSAGGYEQYF. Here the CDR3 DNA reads TGTGCCAGCAGCCCCCCGAGTGCGGGAGGTTACGAGCAGTACTTC.

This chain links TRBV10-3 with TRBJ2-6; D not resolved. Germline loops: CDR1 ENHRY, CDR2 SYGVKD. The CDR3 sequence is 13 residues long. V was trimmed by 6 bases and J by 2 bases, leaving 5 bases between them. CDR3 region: CAIRRAGANVLTF. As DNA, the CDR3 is TGTGCCATCAGACGGGCTGGGGCCAACGTCCTGACTTTC.

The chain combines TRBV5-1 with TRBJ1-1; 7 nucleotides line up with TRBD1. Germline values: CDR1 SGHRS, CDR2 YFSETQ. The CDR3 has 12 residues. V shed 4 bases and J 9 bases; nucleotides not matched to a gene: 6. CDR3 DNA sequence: TGCGCCAGCAGCATGGACAGGACCCAAGCTTTCTTT. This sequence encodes CASSMDRTQAFF.

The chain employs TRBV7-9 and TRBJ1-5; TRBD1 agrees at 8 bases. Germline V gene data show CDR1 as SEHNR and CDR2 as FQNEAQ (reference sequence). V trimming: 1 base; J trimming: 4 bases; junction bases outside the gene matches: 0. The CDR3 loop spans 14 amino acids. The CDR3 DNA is TGTGCCAGCAGCTTAGGGACAGGGAATCAGCCCCAGCATTTT. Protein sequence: CASSLGTGNQPQHF. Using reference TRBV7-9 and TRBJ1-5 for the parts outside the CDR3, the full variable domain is DTGVSQNPRHKITKRGQNVTFRCDPISEHNRLYWYRQTLGQGPEFLTYFQNEAQLEKSRLLSDRFSAERPKGSFSTLEIQRTEQGDSAMYLCASSLGTGNQPQHFGDGTRLSIL.

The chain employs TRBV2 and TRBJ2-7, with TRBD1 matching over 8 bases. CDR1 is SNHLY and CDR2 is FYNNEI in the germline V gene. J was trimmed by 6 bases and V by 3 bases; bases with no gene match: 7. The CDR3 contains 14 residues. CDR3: CASSEQGATSEQYF. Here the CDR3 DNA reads TGTGCCAGCAGTGAGCAGGGGGCCACTTCCGAGCAGTACTTC.

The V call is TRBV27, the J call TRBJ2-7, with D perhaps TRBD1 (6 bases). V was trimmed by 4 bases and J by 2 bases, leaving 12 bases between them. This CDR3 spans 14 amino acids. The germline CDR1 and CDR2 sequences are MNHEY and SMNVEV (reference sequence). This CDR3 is CASSYPGQTYEQYF. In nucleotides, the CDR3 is TGTGCCAGCAGTTACCCAGGACAGACCTACGAGCAGTACTTC.

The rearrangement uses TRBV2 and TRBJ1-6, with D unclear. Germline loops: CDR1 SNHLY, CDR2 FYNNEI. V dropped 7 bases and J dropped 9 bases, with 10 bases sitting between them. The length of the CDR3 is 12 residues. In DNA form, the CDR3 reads TGTGCCAGCAAGGCGGAGGTTTCACCCCTCCACTTT. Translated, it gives CASKAEVSPLHF.

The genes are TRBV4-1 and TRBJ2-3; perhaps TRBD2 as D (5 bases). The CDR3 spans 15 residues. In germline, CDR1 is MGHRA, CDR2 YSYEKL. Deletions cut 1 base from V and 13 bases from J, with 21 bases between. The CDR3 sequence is CASSQAVGLLSWEYF. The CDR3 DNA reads TGCGCCAGCAGCCAAGCCGTCGGACTTTTGTCCTGGGAGTATTTT.

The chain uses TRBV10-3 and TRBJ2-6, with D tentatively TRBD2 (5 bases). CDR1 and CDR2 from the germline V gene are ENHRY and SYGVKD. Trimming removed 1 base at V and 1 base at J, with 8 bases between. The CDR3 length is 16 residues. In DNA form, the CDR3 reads TGTGCCATCAGTGAGTGGACTGAATCTGGGGCCAACGTCCTGACTTTC. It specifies CAISEWTESGANVLTF.

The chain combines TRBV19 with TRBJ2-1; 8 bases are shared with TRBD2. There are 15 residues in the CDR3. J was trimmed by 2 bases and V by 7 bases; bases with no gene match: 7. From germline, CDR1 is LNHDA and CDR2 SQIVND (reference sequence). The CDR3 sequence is CASTRAGAPYNEQFF. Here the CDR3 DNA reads TGTGCCAGTACCCGAGCGGGAGCCCCCTACAATGAGCAGTTCTTC. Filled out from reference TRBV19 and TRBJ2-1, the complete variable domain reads DGGITQSPKYLFRKEGQNVTLSCEQNLNHDAMYWYRQDPGQGLRLIYYSQIVNDFQKGDIAEGYSVSREKKESFPLTVTSAQKNPTAFYLCASTRAGAPYNEQFFGPGTRLTVL.

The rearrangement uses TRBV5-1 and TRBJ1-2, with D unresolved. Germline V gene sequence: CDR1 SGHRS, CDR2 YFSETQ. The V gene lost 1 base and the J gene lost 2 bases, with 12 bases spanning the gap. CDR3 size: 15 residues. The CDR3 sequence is CASSLRLAENYGYTF. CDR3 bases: TGCGCCAGCAGCTTGAGGCTGGCGGAAAACTATGGCTACACCTTC.

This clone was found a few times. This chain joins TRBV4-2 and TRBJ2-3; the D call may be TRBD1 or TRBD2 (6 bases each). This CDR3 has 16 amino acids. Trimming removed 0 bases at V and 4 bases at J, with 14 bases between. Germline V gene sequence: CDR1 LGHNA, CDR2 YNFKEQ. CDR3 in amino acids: CASSQEGGPGADTQYF. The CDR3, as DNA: TGTGCCAGCAGCCAAGAAGGGGGGCCGGGGGCAGATACGCAGTATTTT.